This TCR beta chain comes out of a study of cytomegalovirus exposure and HLA in healthy donors. PCR was performed using 60 Vbeta and 13 Jbeta primers. Generated by immunoSEQ multiplex PCR, the TCRdb table keeps only in-frame clones and is missing some. Of approximately 130,000 clones in the sample, around 83% were seen once. CDR1 is SGDLS and CDR2 is YYNGEE in the germline V gene. This CDR3 contains 16 residues. V was pared by 2 bases and J by 4 bases, with 5 bases of the junction left unmatched. The chain combines TRBV9 with TRBJ2-2, with 10 positions matching TRBD2. This clonotype was sampled from a girl aged 2-9 years in good health and CMV-seronegative. Sequencing was done on a sample of PBMCs. The CDR3 coding sequence is TGTGCCAGCAGCGTTATGACTAGCGGGTTCACCGGGGAGCTGTTTTTT. Its protein is CASSVMTSGFTGELFF.